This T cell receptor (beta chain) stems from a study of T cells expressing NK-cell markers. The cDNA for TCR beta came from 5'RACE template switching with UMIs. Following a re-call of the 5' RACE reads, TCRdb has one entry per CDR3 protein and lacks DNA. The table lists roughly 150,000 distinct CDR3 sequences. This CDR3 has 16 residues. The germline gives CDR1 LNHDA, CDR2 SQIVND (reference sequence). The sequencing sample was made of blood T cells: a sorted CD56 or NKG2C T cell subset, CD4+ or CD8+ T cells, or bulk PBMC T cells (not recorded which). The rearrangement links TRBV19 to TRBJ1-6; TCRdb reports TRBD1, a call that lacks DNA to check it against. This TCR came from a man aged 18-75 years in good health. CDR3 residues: CASGDTLGAYNSPLHF.